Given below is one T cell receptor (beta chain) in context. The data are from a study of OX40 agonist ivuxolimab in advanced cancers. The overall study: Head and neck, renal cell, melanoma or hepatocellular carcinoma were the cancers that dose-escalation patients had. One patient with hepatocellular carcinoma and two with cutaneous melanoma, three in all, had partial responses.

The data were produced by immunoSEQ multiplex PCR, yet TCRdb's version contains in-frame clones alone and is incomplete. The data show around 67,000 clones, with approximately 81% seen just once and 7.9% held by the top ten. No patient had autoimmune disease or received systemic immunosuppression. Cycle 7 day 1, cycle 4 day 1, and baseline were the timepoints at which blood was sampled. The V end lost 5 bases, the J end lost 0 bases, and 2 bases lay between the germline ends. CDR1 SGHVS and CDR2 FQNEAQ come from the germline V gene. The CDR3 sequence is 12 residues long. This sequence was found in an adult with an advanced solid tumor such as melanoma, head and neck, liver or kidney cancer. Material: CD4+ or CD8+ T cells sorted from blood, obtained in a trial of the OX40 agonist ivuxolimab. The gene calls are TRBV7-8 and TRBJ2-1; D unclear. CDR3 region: CASSPSYNEQFF. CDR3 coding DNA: TGTGCCAGCAGCCCCTCCTACAATGAGCAGTTCTTC.